One and the same sample provided the 9 T cell receptor beta chains below, sequenced in a study of patients and donors after allogeneic stem cell transplantation. TCRdb redid the calling of the RT-PCR reads with MiXCR, one entry per CDR3 protein. The repertoire consists of approximately 98,000 distinct CDR3 sequences, with 35% occurring once and the leading ten covering around 30%. The sequenced material came from blood, either unsorted or a sorted T cell fraction (not recorded which). The receptors come from a human donor who was either an allogeneic HSCT recipient or a stem cell or donor lymphocyte infusion donor (not recorded which). It is not recorded whose cells these are; they may come from a transplant donor.

V is TRBV25-1 and J is TRBJ2-3; D gene ambiguous. The CDR3 runs 14 residues. Trimming shortened V by 5 bases and J by 1 base, and 10 bases separated the two germline ends. Germline loops: CDR1 MGHDK, CDR2 SYGVNS. CDR3 DNA sequence: TGTGCCAGCAGTAAAGGGAAGGGCACAGATACGCAGTATTTT. Amino acids: CASSKGKGTDTQYF.

The chain links TRBV7-9 to TRBJ2-1, with unresolved D. Germline CDR1 and CDR2: SEHNR and FQNEAQ (reference sequence). This CDR3 is built from 14 residues. V lost 4 bases to trimming and J lost 7 bases, with 14 bases between them. The DNA for the CDR3 is TGTGCCAGCAGCTCCCGCCAGGCCGTAAATGAGCAGTTCTTC. Translated, it gives CASSSRQAVNEQFF.

The sample holds a few counts of this clonotype. Germline and junction disagree at one end, which may indicate a read error. The chain recombines TRBV4-2 with TRBJ2-7; D remains ambiguous. Germline assignment: CDR1 LGHNA and CDR2 YNFKEQ. There are 13 residues in the CDR3. The CDR3 coding sequence is TGTGCCAGCAGCCAAGAAATTGGAGAGAGCACCGTATTC. Its protein is CASSQEIGESTVF.

The chain has TRBV20-1 and TRBJ2-5; D remains unclear. Germline V gives CDR1 DFQATT, CDR2 SNEGSKA (reference sequence). V was cut by 1 base and J by 0 bases, with 3 bases left in between. The CDR3 totals 12 residues. The CDR3 here is CSARAHQETQYF. The CDR3 region has the DNA TGCAGTGCTAGAGCGCACCAAGAGACCCAGTACTTC.

The chain's CDR3 is CASTLGGPAAPQYF. Written as DNA, the CDR3 is TGTGCCAGCACCCTGGGGGGTCCCGCGGCCCCGCAGTATTTT. The gene calls are TRBV12-3 or TRBV12-4 and TRBJ2-3; weak D call: TRBD2 (6 bases). The CDR3 covers 14 residues. Trimming left V 7 bases short and J 10 bases short, with 21 bases between.

This chain joins TRBV20-1 and TRBJ1-2, with 7 nucleotides matching TRBD1. The V gene end was trimmed by 1 base and the J gene end by 13 bases; junction bases not matched to a gene: 12. CDR3 length: 13 residues. The germline CDR1 and CDR2 sequences are DFQATT and SNEGSKA (reference sequence). CDR3 region: CSARVQGGIGPTF. The CDR3 DNA reads TGCAGTGCTAGAGTCCAGGGGGGAATTGGTCCCACCTTC.

The chain employs TRBV12-3 or TRBV12-4 and TRBJ2-2; 10 bases match TRBD2. The CDR3 covers 17 residues. V gave up 5 bases and J gave up 1 base; unmatched junction bases: 7. The CDR3 coding sequence is TGTGCCAGCAGTCCCACGACTAGCGGGCGGAACACCGGGGAGCTGTTTTTT. It codes for CASSPTTSGRNTGELFF.

DNA for the CDR3: TGCGCCAGCAGCTTTGGACTAGCGGGGATCTACGAGCAGTACTTC. Translated: CASSFGLAGIYEQYF. The chain combines TRBV5-1 with TRBJ2-7; 12 bases line up with TRBD2. The CDR3 length is 15 residues. From germline, CDR1 is SGHRS and CDR2 YFSETQ. Trimming cost V 2 bases and J 3 bases; bases outside gene matches: 3. The full variable domain, completed using reference TRBV5-1 and TRBJ2-7, is KAGVTQTPRYLIKTRGQQVTLSCSPISGHRSVSWYQQTPGQGLQFLFEYFSETQRNKGNFPGRFSGRQFSNSRSEMNVSTLELGDSALYLCASSFGLAGIYEQYFGPGTRLTVT.

This clonotype showed up just a few times. The rearrangement uses TRBV3-1 and TRBJ1-2; D might be TRBD1 (5 bases). The CDR3 extends over 15 amino acids. V lost 1 base, J lost 0 bases, and 9 bases lay in between. Germline V CDR1 and CDR2: LGHDT, YNNKEL (reference sequence). The CDR3: CASSQGQPANYGYTF. The CDR3 region has the DNA TGTGCCAGCAGCCAAGGACAGCCTGCTAACTATGGCTACACCTTC.